This TCR beta chain was sequenced in a study of shared T cell receptors in the human thymus. TCRdb's table, derived via immunoSEQ multiplex PCR, lists solely in-frame clones and lacks some. The sample lists roughly 660,000 clones, around nine tenths occurring once. Germline CDR1 is LNHDA and CDR2 is SQIVND (reference sequence). The CDR3 loop spans 14 amino acids. V was trimmed by 2 bases and J by 5 bases, leaving 12 bases between them. This sample also belongs to another study, concerning human thymus T cells. Turning to that study: Gene usage (both V and J) appeared biased in thymic and blood repertoires.

The receptor comes from a boy in the first two years of life with a congenital heart defect. Sequenced sample: thymocytes. V usage is TRBV19 and J usage is TRBJ1-2, with D uncertain. The CDR3 loop reads CASSIMRARYGYTF. DNA of the CDR3: TGTGCCAGTAGTATAATGCGGGCGCGGTATGGCTACACCTTC.